This T cell receptor (beta chain) stems from a study of shared clonotypes between healthy human individuals. Study-wide points: Researchers sampled blood only, noting tissue repertoires likely differ.

Germline-derived CDR1 and CDR2 are MNHNY and SVGAGI (reference sequence). V lost 0 bases to trimming and J lost 7 bases, with 10 bases between them. The CDR3 contains 13 residues. For every subset, genomic DNA was evenly distributed across several immunoSEQ plates. Profiling relied on immunoSEQ multiplex PCR, and the TCRdb table lists in-frame clones only, not all of them. The data contain approximately 740,000 clones, about 91% of them singletons. Concerning this clone itself: The antigen is not known.

CD45RO-negative, CCR7-positively selected cells formed the naive CD8 fraction, excluding terminally differentiated effector memory CD45RA+ cells. Among the donors, all were Caucasian adults who lived in Nashville, Tennessee. The sequenced material came from naive CD8+ T cells sorted from blood. The rearrangement links TRBV6-6 to TRBJ2-7; D remains ambiguous. This receptor was taken from a man younger than 45 in good health. The CDR3 DNA reads TGTGCCAGCAGTTACTCGTTACCGGAGGAGCAGTACTTC. This sequence encodes CASSYSLPEEQYF.